Listed below are T cell receptor beta chains from one sample, sequenced in a study of shared clonotypes between healthy human individuals. Profiling relied on immunoSEQ multiplex PCR, and the TCRdb table lists in-frame clones only, not all of them. Of about 560,000 clones listed, around three quarters are singletons. Source material: PBMCs. These receptor sequences come from a woman aged 40 to 50 in good health. Some clones in this sample may be carry-over from other donors' samples. Both conserved end residues are part of each CDR3. A D gene is named only where the DNA matches it firmly. Size is omitted from some rows. Given values are once, few, many or a class for expanded clones.

v_call	j_call	clone_size	d_call	cdr3_nt	cdr3_aa
TRBV14	TRBJ2-1	NA	TRBD2	TGTGCCAGCAGCGTTTGGGGAGGGAATGAGCAGTTCTTC	CASSVWGGNEQFF
TRBV2	TRBJ2-3	NA	NA	TGTGCCAGCATCGTCTCCCCCACAGATACGCAGTATTTT	CASIVSPTDTQYF
TRBV6-4	TRBJ2-7	few	NA	TGTGCCAGCAGTGTGGCACGGGACGGACCCTACGAGCAGTACTTC	CASSVARDGPYEQYF
TRBV30	TRBJ1-2	few	TRBD1	TGTGCTAGGGGGGACAGGGCCTATGGCTACACCTTC	CARGDRAYGYTF
TRBV4-1	TRBJ2-7	NA	TRBD1	TGCGCCAGCAGCCAAGAGGGCGGTTGGACAGGGAAAAACTACGAGCAGTACTTC	CASSQEGGWTGKNYEQYF
TRBV5-1	TRBJ1-1	few	NA	TGCGCCAGCAGAATTCGGACGAACACTGAAGCTTTCTTT	CASRIRTNTEAFF
TRBV10-1	TRBJ1-1	NA	TRBD1	TGCGCCAGCAGTGTCCGGGACAGGGGGCCGGGTGTGGAGGGGAACACTGAAGCTTTCTTT	CASSVRDRGPGVEGNTEAFF
TRBV11-1	TRBJ2-3	NA	NA	TGTACCAGCAGCCTAACAGATACGCAGTATTTT	CTSSLTDTQYF
TRBV5-1	TRBJ2-1	once	NA	TGCGCCAGCAGCTTGGGGCTAGTTGGTGAGCAGTTCTTC	CASSLGLVGEQFF
TRBV11-3	TRBJ1-1	NA	NA	TGTGCCAGCAGCTTAGCGAGGAACACTGAAGCTTTCTTT	CASSLARNTEAFF
TRBV7-2	TRBJ2-7	NA	TRBD1	TGTGCCAGCAGCTTAGTTGCGGGGACAGGGCCATACGAGCAGTACTTC	CASSLVAGTGPYEQYF
TRBV10-1	TRBJ2-1	NA	TRBD2	TGCGCCACCGGACTAGCGGGGGGCAATGAGCAGTTCTTC	CATGLAGGNEQFF
TRBV25-1	TRBJ2-3	NA	NA	TGTGCCAGCAGTCGAGAGGCTAGCACAGATACGCAGTATTTT	CASSREASTDTQYF
TRBV7-9	TRBJ2-5	NA	NA	TGTGCCAGCAGCCCCGGGACGCACATGTCCGAGACCCAGTACTTC	CASSPGTHMSETQYF
TRBV18	TRBJ2-7	few	NA	TGTGCCAGCTCATCCCAGGGTTACGAGCAGTACTTC	CASSSQGYEQYF
TRBV21-1	TRBJ1-5	NA	NA	TGTGCCAGCGCGGGGGACAGGGAGGACAATCAGCCCCAGCATTTT	CASAGDREDNQPQHF
TRBV28	TRBJ2-3	NA	TRBD2	TGTGCCAGCAGTCTTGGACTAGCGGGCTTACTAGGGGATACGCAGTATTTT	CASSLGLAGLLGDTQYF
TRBV7-9	TRBJ2-2	NA	TRBD2	TGTGCCAGCAGCTTAGCAGGGGAGGGCACCGGGGAGCTGTTTTTT	CASSLAGEGTGELFF